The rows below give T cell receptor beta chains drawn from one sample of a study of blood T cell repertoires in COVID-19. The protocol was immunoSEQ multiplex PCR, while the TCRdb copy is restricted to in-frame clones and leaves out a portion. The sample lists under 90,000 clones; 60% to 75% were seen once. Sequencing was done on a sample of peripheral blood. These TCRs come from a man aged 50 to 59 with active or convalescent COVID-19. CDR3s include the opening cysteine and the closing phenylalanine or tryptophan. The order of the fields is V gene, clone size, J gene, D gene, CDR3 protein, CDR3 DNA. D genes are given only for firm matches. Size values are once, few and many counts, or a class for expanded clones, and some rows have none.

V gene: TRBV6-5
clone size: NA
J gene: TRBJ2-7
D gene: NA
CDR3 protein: CASSYSPLSSYEQYF
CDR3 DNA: TGTGCCAGCAGTTACTCCCCCCTTAGCTCCTACGAGCAGTACTTC

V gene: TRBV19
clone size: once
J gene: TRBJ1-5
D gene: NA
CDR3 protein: CASSRGGDQPQHF
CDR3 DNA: TGTGCCAGTAGTAGGGGAGGGGACCAGCCCCAGCATTTT

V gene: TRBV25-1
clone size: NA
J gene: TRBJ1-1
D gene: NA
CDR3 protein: CASIPDRAGEGSTEAFF
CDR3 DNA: TGTGCCAGCATCCCAGATCGAGCGGGGGAGGGGAGCACTGAAGCTTTCTTT

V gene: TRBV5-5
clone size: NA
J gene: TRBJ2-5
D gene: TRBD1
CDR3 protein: CASSVDRAGETQYF
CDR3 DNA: TGTGCCAGCAGCGTGGACAGGGCCGGAGAGACCCAGTACTTC

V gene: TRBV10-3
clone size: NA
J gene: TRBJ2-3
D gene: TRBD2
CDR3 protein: CAISDRTSGGPTDTQYF
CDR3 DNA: TGTGCCATCAGTGACAGGACTAGCGGGGGGCCCACAGATACGCAGTATTTT

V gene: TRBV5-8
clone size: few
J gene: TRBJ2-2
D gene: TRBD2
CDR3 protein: CASSRTSGGLRELFF
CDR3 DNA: TGTGCCAGCAGCCGGACTAGCGGGGGCCTCCGGGAGCTGTTTTTT

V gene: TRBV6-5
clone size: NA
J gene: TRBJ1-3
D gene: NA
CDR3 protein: CASSKITGTGNTIYF
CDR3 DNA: TGTGCCAGCAGCAAAATTACAGGGACTGGAAACACCATATATTTT

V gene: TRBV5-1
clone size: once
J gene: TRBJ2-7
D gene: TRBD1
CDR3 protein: CASSPGQDSYEQYF
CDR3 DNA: TGCGCCAGCAGCCCCGGACAGGATTCCTACGAGCAGTACTTC

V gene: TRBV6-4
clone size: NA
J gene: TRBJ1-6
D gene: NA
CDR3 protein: CASIPPGLGNSPLHF
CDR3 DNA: TGTGCCAGCATTCCACCGGGACTGGGGAATTCACCCCTCCACTTT

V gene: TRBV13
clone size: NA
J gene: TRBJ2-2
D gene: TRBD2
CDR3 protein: CASSTSGANTGELFF
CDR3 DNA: TGTGCCAGCAGCACCAGCGGGGCCAACACCGGGGAGCTGTTTTTT